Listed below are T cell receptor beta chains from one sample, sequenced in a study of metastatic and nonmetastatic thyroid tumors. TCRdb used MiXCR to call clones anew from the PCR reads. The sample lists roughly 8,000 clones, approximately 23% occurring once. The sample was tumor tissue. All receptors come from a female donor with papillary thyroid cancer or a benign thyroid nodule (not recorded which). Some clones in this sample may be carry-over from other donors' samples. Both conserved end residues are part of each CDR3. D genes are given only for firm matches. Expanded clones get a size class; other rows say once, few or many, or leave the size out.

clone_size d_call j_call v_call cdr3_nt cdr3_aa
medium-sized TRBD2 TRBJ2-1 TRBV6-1 TGTGCCAGCAGGGGACTAGAGTCCTACAATGAGCAGTTCTTC CASRGLESYNEQFF
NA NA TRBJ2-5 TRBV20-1 TGCAGTGCGCACGGGACTTACCAAGAGACCCAGTACTTC CSAHGTYQETQYF
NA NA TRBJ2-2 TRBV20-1 TGCAGTGCTAGCCGGGGCGGGGAGCTGTTTTTT CSASRGGELFF
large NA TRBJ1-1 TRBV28 TGTGCCAGCAGTTTGGCCAGGGAAGCTTTCTTT CASSLAREAFF
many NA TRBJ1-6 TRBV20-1 TGCAGTGCTCGGTGGAATTCACCCCTCCACTTT CSARWNSPLHF
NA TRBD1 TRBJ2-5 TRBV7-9 TGTGCCAGCAGCTCCCCCGACAGGGGGCCCCAAGAGACCCAGTACTTC CASSSPDRGPQETQYF
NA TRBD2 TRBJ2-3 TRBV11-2 TGTGCCAGCATCGCCGCTAGAGCCATTGCGGGGGCAGATACGCAGTATTTT CASIAARAIAGADTQYF
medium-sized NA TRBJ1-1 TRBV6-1 TGTGCCAGCAGGTCGGGGCCTGGGAACACTGAAGCTTTCTTT CASRSGPGNTEAFF
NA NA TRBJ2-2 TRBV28 TGTGCCAGCACCAAAGACTGGGGTTGCTCCGGGGAGCTGTTTTTT CASTKDWGCSGELFF
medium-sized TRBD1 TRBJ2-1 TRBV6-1 TGTGCCAGCACCAAGACAGGGGGCGTAAATGAGCAGTTCTTC CASTKTGGVNEQFF
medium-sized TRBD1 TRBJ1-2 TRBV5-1 TGCGCCAGCAGATCGGACAGGGTTAGTGGCTACACCTTC CASRSDRVSGYTF